The source of this T cell receptor (beta chain) is a study of T cell repertoires in cytomegalovirus infection. Study-level information: TCR beta signatures that were public indicated CMV infection and matching HLA type. Points from the study as a whole: Dominant in the ex vivo response were TCR beta clonotypes restricted by HLA-C and specific for CMV. Based on cumulative public TCR beta family frequency, carriers of CMV plus the relevant HLA were identified.

TCRdb itself ran the reads through MiXCR, one entry per CDR3 protein. The sample holds about 490,000 distinct CDR3 sequences; about 30% are singletons and the top ten take less than 15%. With regard to this clonotype: No antigen is known for it.

Looked up from germline, CDR1 is SGHTA and CDR2 is FQGNSA. Trimming took off 1 base at V and 7 bases at J, with 5 bases between the two ends. This CDR3 has 11 amino acids. Sequencing input: PBMCs. The J gene is TRBJ2-7, the V gene TRBV7-2; D gene uncertain. This sequence was found in a human donor in good health (CMV status not recorded). Some clones in this sample may be carry-over from other donors' samples. The CDR3, as DNA: TGTGCCAGCAGCTTAGTGGATGAGCAGTACTTC. Encoded protein: CASSLVDEQYF.